This T cell receptor beta chain is drawn from a study of neurological immune-mediated disorders. The cDNA was synthesized by 5'RACE incorporating 10-nucleotide random UMIs. TCRdb used MiXCR to reprocess the 5' RACE reads, holding one entry per CDR3 protein. The table has 30,000 to 40,000 distinct CDR3 sequences, 3.5% to 4.5% seen once. For the unsorted libraries, 2 million PBMCs stored at -80 C served as input. This clonotype was seen ten or more times. Trimming at V came to 6 bases and at J to 3 bases, leaving 6 bases not matched to a gene. This CDR3 is 14 amino acids long. Sequencing was performed on PBMCs. The rearrangement uses TRBV12-3 or TRBV12-4 and TRBJ1-2; the match to TRBD1 covers 8 bases. The sequence was obtained from a man in his thirties or forties with multiple sclerosis. CDR3 sequence (DNA): TGTGCCAGCAGCCCGACAGGGGTAGACTATGGCTACACCTTC. This encodes CASSPTGVDYGYTF.